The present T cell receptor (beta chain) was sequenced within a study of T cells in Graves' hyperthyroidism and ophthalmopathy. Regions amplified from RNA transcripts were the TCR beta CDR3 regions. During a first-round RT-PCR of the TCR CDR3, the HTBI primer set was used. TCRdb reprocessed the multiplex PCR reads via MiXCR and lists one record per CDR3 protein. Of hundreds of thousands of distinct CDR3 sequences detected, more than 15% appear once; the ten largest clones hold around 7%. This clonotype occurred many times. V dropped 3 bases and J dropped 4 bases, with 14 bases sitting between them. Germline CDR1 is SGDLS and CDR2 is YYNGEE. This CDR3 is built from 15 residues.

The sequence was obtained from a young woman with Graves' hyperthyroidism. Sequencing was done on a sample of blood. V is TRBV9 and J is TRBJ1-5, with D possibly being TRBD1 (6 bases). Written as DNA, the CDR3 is TGTGCCAGCAGCGGCAGGGGAGGTTCTAATCAGCCCCAGCATTTT. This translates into CASSGRGGSNQPQHF.